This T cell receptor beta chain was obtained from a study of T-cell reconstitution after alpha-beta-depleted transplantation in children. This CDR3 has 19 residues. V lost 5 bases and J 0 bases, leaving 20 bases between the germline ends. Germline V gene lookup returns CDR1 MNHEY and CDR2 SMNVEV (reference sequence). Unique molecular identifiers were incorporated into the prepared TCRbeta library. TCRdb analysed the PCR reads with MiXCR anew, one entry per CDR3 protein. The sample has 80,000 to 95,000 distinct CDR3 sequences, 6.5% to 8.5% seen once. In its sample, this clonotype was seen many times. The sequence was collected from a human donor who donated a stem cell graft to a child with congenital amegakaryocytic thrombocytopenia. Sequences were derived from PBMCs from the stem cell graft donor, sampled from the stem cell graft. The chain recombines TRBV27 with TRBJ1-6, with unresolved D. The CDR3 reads CASSPYPRRVFSYNSPLHF. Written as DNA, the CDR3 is TGTGCCAGCAGTCCTTATCCGCGACGGGTTTTCTCCTATAATTCACCCCTCCACTTT.